This TCR beta chain originates from a study of CD8 T cells in ankylosing spondylitis. MiXCR, run by TCRdb on the 5' RACE reads, gives a single entry per CDR3 protein. The sample contains more than 500,000 distinct CDR3 sequences, roughly 5.2% of which appear only once. This clonotype was observed a handful of times. Its antigen remains unidentified. Germline V gene lookup returns CDR1 SGHRS and CDR2 YFSETQ. V lost 3 bases and J lost 0, with 31 bases in between. There are 22 residues in the CDR3. Regarding the study as a whole: A motif of fewer than ten highly homologous TCR beta variants was seen as apparently characteristic of ankylosing spondylitis blood.

J is TRBJ2-1 and V is TRBV5-1, with D perhaps matching TRBD1 (12 bases). The sample comprised blood, either unsorted or a sorted T cell fraction (not recorded which). This sequence was found in a male donor with ankylosing spondylitis. CDR3: CASSSPGTGGGLAGYSYNEQFF. The CDR3 nucleotides are TGCGCCAGCAGCTCTCCGGGGACAGGGGGCGGACTAGCGGGTTACTCCTACAATGAGCAGTTCTTC. Filled out from reference TRBV5-1 and TRBJ2-1, the complete variable domain reads KAGVTQTPRYLIKTRGQQVTLSCSPISGHRSVSWYQQTPGQGLQFLFEYFSETQRNKGNFPGRFSGRQFSNSRSEMNVSTLELGDSALYLCASSSPGTGGGLAGYSYNEQFFGPGTRLTVL.